This T cell receptor beta chain derives from a study of T cells expressing NK-cell markers. Study at large: Seven of the eight sequenced donors were classified as HCMV-seropositive, and one was classified as seronegative. Overall study results and limits: A handful of donors likewise had their CD3+CD56-NKG2C+ fraction led by these clonotypes. A range of about 1.0-8% of CD8+ T cells consisted of dominant NKG2C+ clonotypes in 5 to 7 donors.

About this clonotype: The antigen remains undetermined.

With UMIs, 5'RACE template switching was used to make TCR beta cDNA. For each CDR3 protein, TCRdb gives one entry from its re-call of the 5' RACE reads, without DNA. Its clone listing holds tens of thousands of distinct CDR3 sequences. Germline V gives CDR1 LNHNV, CDR2 YYDKDF (reference sequence). The CDR3 is 14 amino acids. The specimen sequenced was blood T cells: a sorted CD56 or NKG2C T cell subset, CD4+ or CD8+ T cells, or bulk PBMC T cells (not recorded which). The TCR originated in a woman aged 18-69 years in good health. This chain joins TRBV15 and TRBJ2-3; absent DNA, TCRdb's TRBD1 call cannot be checked. CDR3 residues: CASGVGGDTDTQYF.